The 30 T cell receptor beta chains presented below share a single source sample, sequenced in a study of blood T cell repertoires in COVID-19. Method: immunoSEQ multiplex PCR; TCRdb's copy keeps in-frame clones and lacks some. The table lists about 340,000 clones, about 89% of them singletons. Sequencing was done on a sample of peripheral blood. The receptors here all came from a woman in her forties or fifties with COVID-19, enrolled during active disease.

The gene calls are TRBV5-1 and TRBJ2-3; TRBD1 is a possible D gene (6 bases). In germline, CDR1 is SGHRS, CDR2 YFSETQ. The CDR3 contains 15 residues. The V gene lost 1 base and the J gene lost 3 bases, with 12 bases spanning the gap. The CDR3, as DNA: TGCGCCAGCAGCTTGTACAGGGAGCCTACAGATACGCAGTATTTT. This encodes CASSLYREPTDTQYF.

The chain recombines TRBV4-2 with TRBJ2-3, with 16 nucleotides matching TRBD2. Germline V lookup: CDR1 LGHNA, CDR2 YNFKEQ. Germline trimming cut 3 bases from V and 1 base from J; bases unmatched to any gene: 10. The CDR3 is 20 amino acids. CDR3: CASSQRPGLAGGTGTDTQYF. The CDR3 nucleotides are TGTGCCAGCAGCCAGCGACCGGGACTAGCGGGAGGGACTGGCACAGATACGCAGTATTTT.

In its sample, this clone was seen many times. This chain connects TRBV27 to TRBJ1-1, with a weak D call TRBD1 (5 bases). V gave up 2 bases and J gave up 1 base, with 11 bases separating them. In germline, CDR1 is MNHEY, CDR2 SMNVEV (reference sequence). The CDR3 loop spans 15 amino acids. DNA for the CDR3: TGTGCCAGCAGTTTAGTATCGGGGGGGAACACTGAAGCTTTCTTT. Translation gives CASSLVSGGNTEAFF.

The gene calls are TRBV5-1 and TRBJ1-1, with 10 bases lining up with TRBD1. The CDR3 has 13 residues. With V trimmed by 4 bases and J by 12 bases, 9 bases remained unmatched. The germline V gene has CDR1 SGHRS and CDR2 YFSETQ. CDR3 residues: CASSLTGGDFTFF. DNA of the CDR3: TGCGCCAGCAGCCTGACAGGGGGCGACTTCACTTTCTTT. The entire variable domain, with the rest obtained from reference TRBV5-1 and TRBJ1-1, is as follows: KAGVTQTPRYLIKTRGQQVTLSCSPISGHRSVSWYQQTPGQGLQFLFEYFSETQRNKGNFPGRFSGRQFSNSRSEMNVSTLELGDSALYLCASSLTGGDFTFFGQGTRLTVV.

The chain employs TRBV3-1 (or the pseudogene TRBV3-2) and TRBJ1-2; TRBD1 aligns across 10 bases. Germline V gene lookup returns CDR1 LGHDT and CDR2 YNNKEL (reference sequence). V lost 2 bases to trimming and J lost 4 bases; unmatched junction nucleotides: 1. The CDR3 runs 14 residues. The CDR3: CASSQRDRGYGYTF. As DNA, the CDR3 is TGTGCCAGCAGCCAACGGGACAGGGGCTATGGCTACACCTTC.

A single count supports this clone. The CDR3 nucleotides are TGTGCCAGCAGCCCGACAGAATATGGCTACACCTTC. Its translation: CASSPTEYGYTF. The chain employs TRBV7-7 and TRBJ1-2; tentatively, D is TRBD1 (5 bases). V gave up 5 bases and J gave up 5 bases, with 9 bases separating them. The CDR3 runs to 12 residues. The germline V gene encodes CDR1 SSHAT and CDR2 FNYEAQ (reference sequence). The full variable domain, with the rest looked up from reference TRBV7-7 and TRBJ1-2, is GAGVSQSPRYKVTKRGQDVTLRCDPISSHATLYWYQQALGQGPEFLTYFNYEAQPDKSGLPSDRFSAERPEGSISTLTIQRTEQRDSAMYRCASSPTEYGYTFGSGTRLTVV.

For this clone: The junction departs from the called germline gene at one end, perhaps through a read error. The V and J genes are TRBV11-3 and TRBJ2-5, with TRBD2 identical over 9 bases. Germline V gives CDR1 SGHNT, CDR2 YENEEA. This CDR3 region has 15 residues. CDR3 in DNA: TGTGCCAGCAGTTTAGCGGGAGCCCAACAAGAGACCCAGTACTTC. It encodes CASSLAGAQQETQYF.

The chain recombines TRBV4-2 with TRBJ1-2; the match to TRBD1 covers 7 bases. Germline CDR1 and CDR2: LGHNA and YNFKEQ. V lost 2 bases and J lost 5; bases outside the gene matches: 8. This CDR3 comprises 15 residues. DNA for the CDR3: TGTGCCAGCAGCCAACAACGAGACAGGGCTTATGGCTACACCTTC. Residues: CASSQQRDRAYGYTF.

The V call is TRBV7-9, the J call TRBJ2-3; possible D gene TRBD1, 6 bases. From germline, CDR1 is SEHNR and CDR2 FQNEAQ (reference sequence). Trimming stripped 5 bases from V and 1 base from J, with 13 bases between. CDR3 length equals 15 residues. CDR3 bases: TGTGCCAGCAGCCCCCCGACAGGCGGCACAGATACGCAGTATTTT. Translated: CASSPPTGGTDTQYF.

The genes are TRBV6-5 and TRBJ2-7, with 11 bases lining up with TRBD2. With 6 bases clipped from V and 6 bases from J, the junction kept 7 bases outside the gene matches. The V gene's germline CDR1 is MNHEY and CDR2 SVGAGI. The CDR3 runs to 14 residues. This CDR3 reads CASSRLAGGSEQYF. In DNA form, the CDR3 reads TGTGCCAGCAGCCGCTTAGCGGGAGGGTCCGAGCAGTACTTC.

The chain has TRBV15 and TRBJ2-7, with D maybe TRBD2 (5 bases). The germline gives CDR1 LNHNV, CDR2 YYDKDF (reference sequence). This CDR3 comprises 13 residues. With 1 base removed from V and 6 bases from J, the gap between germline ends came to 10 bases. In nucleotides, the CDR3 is TGTGCCACCAGCAGAGGGGAGTGGCGCGAGCAGTACTTC. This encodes CATSRGEWREQYF.

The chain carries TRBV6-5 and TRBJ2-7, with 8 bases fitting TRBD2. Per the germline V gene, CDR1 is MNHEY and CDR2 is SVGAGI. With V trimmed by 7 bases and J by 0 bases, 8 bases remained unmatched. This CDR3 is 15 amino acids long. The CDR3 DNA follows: TGTGCCAGCACCGAGACTAGCGCGCTCTCCTACGAGCAGTACTTC. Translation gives CASTETSALSYEQYF.

For the CDR3, the DNA is TGTGCCAGCAGACTGACTTCCTACGAGCAGTACTTC. This gives the protein CASRLTSYEQYF. The genes are TRBV2 and TRBJ2-7; D remains unclear. The CDR3 extends over 12 amino acids. Trimming stripped 6 bases from V and 1 base from J, with 7 bases between. Per the germline V gene, CDR1 is SNHLY and CDR2 is FYNNEI.

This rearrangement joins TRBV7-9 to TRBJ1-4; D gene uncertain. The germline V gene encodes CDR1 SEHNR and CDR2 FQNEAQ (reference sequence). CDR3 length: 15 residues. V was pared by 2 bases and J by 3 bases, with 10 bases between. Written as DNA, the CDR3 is TGTGCCAGCAGCTTACGGGATGGAGCTAATGAAAAACTGTTTTTT. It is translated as CASSLRDGANEKLFF.

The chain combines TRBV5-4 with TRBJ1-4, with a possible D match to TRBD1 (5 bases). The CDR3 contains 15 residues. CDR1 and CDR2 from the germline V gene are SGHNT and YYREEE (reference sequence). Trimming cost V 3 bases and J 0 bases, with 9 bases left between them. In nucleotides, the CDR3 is TGTGCCAGCAGCTGGGGGGGGTCAACTAATGAAAAACTGTTTTTT. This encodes CASSWGGSTNEKLFF.

This CDR3 reads CASSQPGTSATGELFF. In DNA, the CDR3 is TGTGCCAGCAGCCAACCCGGGACTAGCGCCACCGGGGAGCTGTTTTTT. This chain uses TRBV3-1 (or the pseudogene TRBV3-2) with TRBJ2-2; TRBD2 aligns across 10 bases. V gave up 2 bases and J gave up 4 bases; unmatched junction bases: 4. The length of the CDR3 is 16 residues. The germline gives CDR1 LGHDT, CDR2 YNNKEL (reference sequence).

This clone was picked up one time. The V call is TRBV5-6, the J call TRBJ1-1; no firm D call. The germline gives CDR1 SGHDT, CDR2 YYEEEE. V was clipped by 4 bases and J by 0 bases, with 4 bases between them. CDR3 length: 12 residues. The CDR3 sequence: CASSSMNTEAFF. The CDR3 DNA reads TGTGCCAGCAGCAGCATGAACACTGAAGCTTTCTTT.

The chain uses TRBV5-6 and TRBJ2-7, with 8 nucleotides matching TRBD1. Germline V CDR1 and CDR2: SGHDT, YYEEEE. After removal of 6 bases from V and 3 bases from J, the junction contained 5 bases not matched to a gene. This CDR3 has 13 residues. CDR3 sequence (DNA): TGTGCCAGCACCAGACAGGGGTTCTACGAGCAGTACTTC. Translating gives CASTRQGFYEQYF.

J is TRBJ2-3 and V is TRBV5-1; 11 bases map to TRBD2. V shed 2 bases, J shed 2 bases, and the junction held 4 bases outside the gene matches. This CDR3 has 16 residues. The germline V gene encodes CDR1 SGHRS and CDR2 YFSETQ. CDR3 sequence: CASSLPGLAATDTQYF. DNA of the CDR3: TGCGCCAGCAGCTTACCGGGACTAGCGGCCACAGATACGCAGTATTTT.

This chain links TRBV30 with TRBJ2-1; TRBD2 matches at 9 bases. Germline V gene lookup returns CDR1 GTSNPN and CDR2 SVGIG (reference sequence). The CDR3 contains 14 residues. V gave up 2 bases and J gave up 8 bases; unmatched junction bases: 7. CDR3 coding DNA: TGTGCCTGGAGTCGGCTAGCGGGAATCCATGAGCAGTTCTTC. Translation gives CAWSRLAGIHEQFF.

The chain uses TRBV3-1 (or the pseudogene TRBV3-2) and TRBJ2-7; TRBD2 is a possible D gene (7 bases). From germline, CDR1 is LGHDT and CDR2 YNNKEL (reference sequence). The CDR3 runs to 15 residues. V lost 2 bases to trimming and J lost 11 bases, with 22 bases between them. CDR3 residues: CASSQMGGFVAGEYF. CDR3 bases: TGTGCCAGCAGCCAAATGGGAGGGTTCGTGGCAGGGGAGTACTTC.

The CDR3 region has the DNA TGTGCCAGCAGCGCCCAGACAGGCACTTTCCACGAGCAGTACTTC. This encodes CASSAQTGTFHEQYF. The chain has TRBV9 and TRBJ2-7; D might be TRBD1 (6 bases). CDR1 and CDR2 (germline): SGDLS, YYNGEE. This CDR3 comprises 15 residues. Trimming shortened V by 3 bases and J by 5 bases, and 18 bases separated the two germline ends. Combining the CDR3 with reference TRBV9 and TRBJ2-7 gives the whole variable domain DSGVTQTPKHLITATGQRVTLRCSPRSGDLSVYWYQQSLDQGLQFLIQYYNGEERAKGNILERFSAQQFPDLHSELNLSSLELGDSALYFCASSAQTGTFHEQYFGPGTRLTVT.

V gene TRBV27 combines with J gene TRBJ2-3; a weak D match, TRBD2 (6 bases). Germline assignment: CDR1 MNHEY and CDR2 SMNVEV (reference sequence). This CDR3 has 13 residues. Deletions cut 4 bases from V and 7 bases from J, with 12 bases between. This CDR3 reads CASSSSTRNTQYF. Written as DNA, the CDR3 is TGTGCCAGCAGTTCGTCGACTAGAAATACGCAGTATTTT.

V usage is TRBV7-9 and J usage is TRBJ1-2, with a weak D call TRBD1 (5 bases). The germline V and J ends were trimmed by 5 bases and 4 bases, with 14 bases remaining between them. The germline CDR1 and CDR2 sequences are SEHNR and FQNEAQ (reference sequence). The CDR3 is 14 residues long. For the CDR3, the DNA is TGTGCCAGCAGCCCCCCAGACAGAGTCTATGGCTACACCTTC. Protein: CASSPPDRVYGYTF.

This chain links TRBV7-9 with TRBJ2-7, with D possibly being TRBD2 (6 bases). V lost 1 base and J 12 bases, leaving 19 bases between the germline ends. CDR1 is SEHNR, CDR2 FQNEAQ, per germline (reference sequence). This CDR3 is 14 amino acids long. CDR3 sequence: CASSLGGRTATRYF. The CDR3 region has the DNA TGTGCCAGCAGCTTAGGGGGGAGGACGGCCACGAGGTACTTC.

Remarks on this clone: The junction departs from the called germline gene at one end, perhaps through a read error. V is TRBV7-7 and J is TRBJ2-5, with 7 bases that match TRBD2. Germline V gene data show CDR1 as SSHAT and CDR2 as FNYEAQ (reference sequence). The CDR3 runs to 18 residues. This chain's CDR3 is CASSLGGGAGPLGETQYF. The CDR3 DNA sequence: TGTGCTAGCAGCTTAGGAGGTGGAGCGGGGCCATTGGGGGAGACCCAGTACTTC.

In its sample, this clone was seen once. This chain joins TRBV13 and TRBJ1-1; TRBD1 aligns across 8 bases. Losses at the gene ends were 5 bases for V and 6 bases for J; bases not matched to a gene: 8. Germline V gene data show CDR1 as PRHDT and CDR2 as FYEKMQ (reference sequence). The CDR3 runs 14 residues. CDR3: CASSQNDRGAEAFF. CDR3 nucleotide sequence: TGTGCCAGCAGCCAAAATGACAGGGGCGCTGAAGCTTTCTTT.

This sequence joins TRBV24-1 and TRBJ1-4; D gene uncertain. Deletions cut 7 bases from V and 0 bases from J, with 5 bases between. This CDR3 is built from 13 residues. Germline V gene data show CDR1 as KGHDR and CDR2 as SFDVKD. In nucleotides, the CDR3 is TGTGCCACCAGGGCCGCAACTAATGAAAAACTGTTTTTT. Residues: CATRAATNEKLFF.

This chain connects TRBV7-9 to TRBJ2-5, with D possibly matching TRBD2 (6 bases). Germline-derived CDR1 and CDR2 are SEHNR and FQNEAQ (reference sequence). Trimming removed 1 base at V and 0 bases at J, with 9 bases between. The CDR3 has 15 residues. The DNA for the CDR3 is TGTGCCAGCAGCTTAGGTAGCGGATACCAAGAGACCCAGTACTTC. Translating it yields CASSLGSGYQETQYF.

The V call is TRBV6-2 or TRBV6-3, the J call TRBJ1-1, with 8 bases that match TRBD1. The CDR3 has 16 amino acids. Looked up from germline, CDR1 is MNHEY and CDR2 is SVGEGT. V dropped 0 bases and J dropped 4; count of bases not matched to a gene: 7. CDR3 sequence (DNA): TGTGCCAGCAGTTACTCGAAGGGACAGGTTATCACTGAAGCTTTCTTT. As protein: CASSYSKGQVITEAFF.